This is a list of T cell receptor beta chains from one sample in a study of OX40 agonist ivuxolimab in advanced cancers. Only in-frame clones appear in the TCRdb table, and some are missing; sequencing was by immunoSEQ multiplex PCR. Of 60,000 or so clones in the sample, more than 65% were seen once. Specimen: CD4+ or CD8+ T cells sorted from blood, collected in a trial of the OX40 agonist ivuxolimab. These receptors were collected from an adult with an advanced solid tumor such as melanoma, head and neck, liver or kidney cancer. Each CDR3 is given with its conserved first and last residue. D genes are given only for firm matches. The size field is filled for only some rows; it gives once, few, many or a size class.

d_gene	len	v_gene	abundance	j_gene	CDR3aa	CDR3nt
TRBD2	15	TRBV6-1	.	TRBJ2-2	CASILQGGDTGELFF	TGTGCCAGCATTTTGCAGGGAGGGGACACCGGGGAGCTGTTTTTT
.	13	TRBV5-6	.	TRBJ2-5	CASSQTGRETQYF	TGTGCCAGCAGCCAGACAGGGAGGGAGACCCAGTACTTC
.	13	TRBV7-2	.	TRBJ2-1	CASSPDPGLPQFF	TGTGCCAGCAGCCCTGACCCCGGACTTCCGCAGTTCTTC
TRBD2	16	TRBV19	.	TRBJ2-3	CATRRLAGVEEDTQYF	TGTGCCACCCGCCGGCTAGCGGGAGTAGAAGAAGATACGCAGTATTTT
TRBD2	14	TRBV29-1	.	TRBJ2-1	CSVEGREGLNEQFF	TGCAGCGTTGAGGGGCGGGAGGGCCTCAATGAGCAGTTCTTC
.	15	TRBV7-2	.	TRBJ1-5	CASSLDGQTGQPQHF	TGTGCCAGCAGCTTAGACGGGCAGACTGGTCAGCCCCAGCATTTT
.	16	TRBV18	.	TRBJ2-1	CASSPLSGGPYNEQFF	TGTGCCAGCTCACCCTTGAGTGGCGGGCCCTACAATGAGCAGTTCTTC
.	14	TRBV7-2	.	TRBJ2-3	CASSLTLFTDTQYF	TGTGCCAGCAGCTTGACCCTCTTCACAGATACGCAGTATTTT
TRBD2	15	TRBV11-3	.	TRBJ2-2	CASSLGAGVTGELFF	TGTGCCAGCAGCTTAGGTGCGGGGGTCACCGGGGAGCTGTTTTTT
.	16	TRBV11-3	.	TRBJ2-2	CASSSPGGTGTGELFF	TGTGCCAGCAGCTCCCCCGGAGGGACCGGCACCGGGGAGCTGTTTTTT
TRBD2	18	TRBV28	.	TRBJ2-7	CASSFSFGGGEGVYEQYF	TGTGCCAGCAGTTTTTCCTTCGGCGGGGGGGAAGGGGTCTACGAGCAGTACTTC
.	12	TRBV19	.	TRBJ1-5	CASVQGNQPQHF	TGTGCCAGCGTTCAGGGAAACCAGCCCCAGCATTTT
TRBD2	16	TRBV7-2	.	TRBJ2-7	CASSPRTSGRRFEQYF	TGTGCCAGCAGCCCACGAACTAGCGGGAGGAGGTTCGAGCAGTACTTC
.	15	TRBV5-1	.	TRBJ2-3	CASQPFKGASDTQYF	TGCGCCAGTCAGCCTTTTAAAGGGGCGTCAGATACGCAGTATTTT
.	16	TRBV30	.	TRBJ1-5	CAWSPPRGAYNQPQHF	TGTGCCTGGAGTCCCCCACGGGGGGCTTACAATCAGCCCCAGCATTTT
TRBD2	18	TRBV4-2	.	TRBJ2-1	CASSQEPLAGEGVNEQFF	TGTGCCAGCAGCCAAGAACCCCTAGCGGGAGAGGGAGTCAATGAGCAGTTCTTC
TRBD2	11	TRBV30	once	TRBJ2-5	CACLAAETQYF	TGTGCCTGTCTAGCGGCAGAGACCCAGTACTTC
.	18	TRBV19	.	TRBJ1-3	CASSINGPREASGNTIYF	TGTGCCAGTAGTATTAACGGTCCCCGAGAAGCTTCTGGAAACACCATATATTTT
.	14	TRBV11-2	.	TRBJ2-1	CASRDSSSYNEQFF	TGTGCCAGCCGAGACTCCTCCTCCTACAATGAGCAGTTCTTC
TRBD2	18	TRBV11-2	.	TRBJ2-3	CASSHGRGRGGNTDTQYF	TGTGCCAGCAGCCATGGACGAGGCCGGGGGGGTAACACAGATACGCAGTATTTT
TRBD2	14	TRBV7-9	.	TRBJ2-3	CASSLGGSGDTQYF	TGTGCCAGCAGCTTGGGCGGGAGCGGAGATACGCAGTATTTT
.	14	TRBV7-2	few	TRBJ1-2	CASSLQINTNGYTF	TGTGCCAGCAGCCTCCAAATAAATACCAATGGCTACACCTTC
.	14	TRBV19	.	TRBJ2-3	CASSIRPQSDTQYF	TGTGCCAGTAGTATACGGCCTCAGTCAGATACGCAGTATTTT
.	16	TRBV6-4	.	TRBJ2-1	CASSDSTYWVYNEQFF	TGTGCCAGCAGTGACTCGACGTATTGGGTGTACAATGAGCAGTTCTTC
.	13	TRBV4-3	.	TRBJ2-6	CASRSTGANVLTF	TGCGCCAGCAGATCTACTGGGGCCAACGTCCTGACTTTC